The present TCR beta chain was sequenced within a study of blood T cell repertoires in COVID-19. For the study at large: The United States, Italy and Spain were the sources of the acute and convalescent COVID-19 samples. T cells, B-cell-depleted T cells, or PBMCs provided the cDNA or gDNA that served as material.

Generated by immunoSEQ multiplex PCR, the TCRdb table keeps only in-frame clones and is missing some. The table has just over 300,000 clones, approximately 91% seen once. This clone has more than one count but fewer than ten. The sequenced material came from PBMCs or T cells enriched from blood (not recorded which). The clonotype comes from a woman aged 40 to 50 who had recovered from COVID-19.

CDR3 sequence: CASSWTGVNTEAFF. The CDR3 nucleotides are TGTGCCAGCAGCTGGACAGGGGTTAACACTGAAGCTTTCTTT. The chain combines TRBV7-8 with TRBJ1-1; 9 bases agree with TRBD1. The CDR3 spans 14 residues. CDR1 and CDR2 (germline): SGHVS, FQNEAQ. V trimming: 4 bases; J trimming: 2 bases; junction bases outside the gene matches: 2. The full variable domain, rest sourced from reference TRBV7-8 and TRBJ1-1, is GAGVSQSPRYKVAKRGQDVALRCDPISGHVSLFWYQQALGQGPEFLTYFQNEAQLDKSGLPSDRFFAERPEGSVSTLKIQRTQQEDSAVYLCASSWTGVNTEAFFGQGTRLTVV.